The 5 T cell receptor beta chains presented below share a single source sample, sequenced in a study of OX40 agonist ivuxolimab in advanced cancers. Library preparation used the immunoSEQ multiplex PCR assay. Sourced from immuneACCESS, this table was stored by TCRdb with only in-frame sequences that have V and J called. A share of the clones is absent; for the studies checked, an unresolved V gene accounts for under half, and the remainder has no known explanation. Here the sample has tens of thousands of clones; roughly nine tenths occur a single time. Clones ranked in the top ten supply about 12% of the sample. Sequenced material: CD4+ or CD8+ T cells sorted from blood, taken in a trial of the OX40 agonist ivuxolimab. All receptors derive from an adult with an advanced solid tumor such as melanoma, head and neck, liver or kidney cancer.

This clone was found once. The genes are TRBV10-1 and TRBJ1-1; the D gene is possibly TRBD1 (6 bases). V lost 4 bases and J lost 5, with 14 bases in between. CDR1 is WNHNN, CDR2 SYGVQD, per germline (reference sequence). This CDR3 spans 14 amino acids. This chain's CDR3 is CASSADRKGTEAFF. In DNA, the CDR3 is TGCGCCAGCAGTGCGGACAGAAAAGGGACTGAAGCTTTCTTT.

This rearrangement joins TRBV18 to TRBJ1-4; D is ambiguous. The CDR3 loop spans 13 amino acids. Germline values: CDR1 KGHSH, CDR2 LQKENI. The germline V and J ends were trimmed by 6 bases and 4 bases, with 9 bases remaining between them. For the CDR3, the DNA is TGTGCCAGCTCGCCCGGGATTAATGAAAAACTGTTTTTT. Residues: CASSPGINEKLFF.

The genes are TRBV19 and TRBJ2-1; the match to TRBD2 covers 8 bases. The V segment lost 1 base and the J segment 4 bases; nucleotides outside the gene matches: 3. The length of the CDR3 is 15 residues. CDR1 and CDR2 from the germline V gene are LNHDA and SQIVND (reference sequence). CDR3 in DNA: TGTGCCAGTAGTATAGTAGCGGGGTTTTACAATGAGCAGTTCTTC. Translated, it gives CASSIVAGFYNEQFF.

The CDR3 DNA is TGTGCCAGCAGTGAAGGACAGGGTATGGTGGTAGAGCAGTACTTC. Translating gives CASSEGQGMVVEQYF. The chain combines TRBV2 with TRBJ2-7, with TRBD1 matching over 7 bases. Germline V gives CDR1 SNHLY, CDR2 FYNNEI. V dropped 1 base and J dropped 7; count of bases not matched to a gene: 10. CDR3 size: 15 residues. The full variable domain, with the rest looked up from reference TRBV2 and TRBJ2-7, is EPEVTQTPSHQVTQMGQEVILRCVPISNHLYFYWYRQILGQKVEFLVSFYNNEISEKSEIFDDQFSVERPDGSNFTLKIRSTKLEDSAMYFCASSEGQGMVVEQYFGPGTRLTVT.

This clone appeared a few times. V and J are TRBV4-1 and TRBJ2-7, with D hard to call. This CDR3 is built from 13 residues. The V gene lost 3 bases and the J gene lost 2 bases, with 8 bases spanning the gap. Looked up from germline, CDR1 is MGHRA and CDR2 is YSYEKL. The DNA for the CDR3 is TGCGCCAGCAGCCATGCAGGCCCCTACGAGCAGTACTTC. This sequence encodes CASSHAGPYEQYF.